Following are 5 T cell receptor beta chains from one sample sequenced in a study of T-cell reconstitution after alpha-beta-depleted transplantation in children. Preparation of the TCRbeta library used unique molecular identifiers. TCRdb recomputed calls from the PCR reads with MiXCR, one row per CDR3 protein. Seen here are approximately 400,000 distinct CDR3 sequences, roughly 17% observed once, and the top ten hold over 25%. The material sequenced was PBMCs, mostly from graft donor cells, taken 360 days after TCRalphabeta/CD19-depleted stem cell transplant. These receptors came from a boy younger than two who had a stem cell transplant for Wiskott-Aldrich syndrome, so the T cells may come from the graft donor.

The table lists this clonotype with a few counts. CDR3 DNA sequence: TGTGCCACCAGTGACGACATGGTCAACGAGCAGTACTTC. Translation: CATSDDMVNEQYF. The gene calls are TRBV24-1 and TRBJ2-7, with D uncertain. Germline CDR1 and CDR2: KGHDR and SFDVKD. The germline V and J ends were trimmed by 4 bases and 5 bases, with 11 bases remaining between them. There are 13 residues in the CDR3.

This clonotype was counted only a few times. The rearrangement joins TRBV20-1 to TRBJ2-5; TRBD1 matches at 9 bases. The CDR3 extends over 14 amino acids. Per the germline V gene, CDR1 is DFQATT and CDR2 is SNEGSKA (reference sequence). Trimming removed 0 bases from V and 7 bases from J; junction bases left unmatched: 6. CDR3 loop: CSARDGQGRGTQYF. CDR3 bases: TGCAGTGCTAGAGATGGACAGGGGAGGGGGACCCAGTACTTC.

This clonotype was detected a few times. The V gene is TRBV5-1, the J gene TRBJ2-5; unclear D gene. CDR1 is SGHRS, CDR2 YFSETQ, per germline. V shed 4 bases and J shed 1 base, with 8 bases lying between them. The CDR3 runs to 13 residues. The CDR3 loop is CASSPSSQETQYF. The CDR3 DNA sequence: TGCGCCAGCAGCCCTTCCAGCCAAGAGACCCAGTACTTC.

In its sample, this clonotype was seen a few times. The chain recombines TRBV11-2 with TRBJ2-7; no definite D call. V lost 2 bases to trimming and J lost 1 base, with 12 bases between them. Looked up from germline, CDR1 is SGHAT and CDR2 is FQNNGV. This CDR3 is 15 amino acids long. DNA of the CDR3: TGTGCCAGCAGCTTATTTCCCTCTCATTCCTACGAGCAGTACTTC. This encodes CASSLFPSHSYEQYF.

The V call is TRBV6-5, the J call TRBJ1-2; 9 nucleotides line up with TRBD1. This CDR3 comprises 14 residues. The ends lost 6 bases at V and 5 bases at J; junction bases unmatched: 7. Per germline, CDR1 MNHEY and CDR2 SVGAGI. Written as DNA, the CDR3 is TGTGCCAGCAGGGGACAGGGCCCTTGGTATGGCTACACCTTC. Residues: CASRGQGPWYGYTF.